This entry is about one T cell receptor beta chain. Its antigen remains unknown. With 60 Vbeta and 13 Jbeta primers, the PCR was carried out. Libraries were prepared by immunoSEQ multiplex PCR; TCRdb keeps only in-frame clonotypes and omits some of them. Among about 170,000 clones listed, approximately 82% were seen once. V dropped 3 bases and J dropped 0 bases, with 6 bases sitting between them. Looked up from germline, CDR1 is SGHAT and CDR2 is FQNNGV. The CDR3 extends over 15 amino acids. The data originate from a study of cytomegalovirus exposure and HLA in healthy donors. Study results and limitations: Reportedly, diagnosis of cytomegalovirus status by the classifier showed high specificity and sensitivity. In vitro, a few CMV-associated chains proved specific for CMV antigens. Another analysis was done later, and it associated around 16,000 TCR beta sequences with HLA alleles at 0.05 false discovery rate. There were some 150 TCR beta chains listed as cytomegalovirus-associated.

The specimen sequenced was PBMCs. The receptor's source is a male donor in good health and CMV-seronegative. The chain joins TRBV11-2 to TRBJ1-6, with D hard to call. CDR3 nucleotides: TGTGCCAGCAGCTTCGCGCCCTCCTATAATTCACCCCTCCACTTT. The encoded protein is CASSFAPSYNSPLHF.